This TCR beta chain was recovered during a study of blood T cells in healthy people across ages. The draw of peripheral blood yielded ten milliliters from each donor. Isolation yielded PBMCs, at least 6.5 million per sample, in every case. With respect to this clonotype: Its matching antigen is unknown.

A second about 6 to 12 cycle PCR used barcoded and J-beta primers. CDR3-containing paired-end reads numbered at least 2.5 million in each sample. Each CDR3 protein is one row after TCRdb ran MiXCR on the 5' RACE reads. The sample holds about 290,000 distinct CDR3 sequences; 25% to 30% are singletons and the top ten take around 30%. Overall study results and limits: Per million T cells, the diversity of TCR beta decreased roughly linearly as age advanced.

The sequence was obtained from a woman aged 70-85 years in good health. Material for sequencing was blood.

CDR3 coding DNA: TGTGCCATCAGTGATAGGAGCGGGAGTCACCTCTACGAGCAGTACTTC. It specifies CAISDRSGSHLYEQYF. The genes are TRBV10-3 and TRBJ2-7; TRBD2 aligns across 8 bases. The V and J ends lost 3 bases and 3 bases, in that order; junction bases with no gene match: 10. The CDR3 contains 16 residues. CDR1 is ENHRY and CDR2 is SYGVKD in the germline V gene.